This TCR beta chain is drawn from a study of cytomegalovirus exposure and HLA in healthy donors. Regarding the study as a whole: What TCR beta sequences reportedly achieved was accurate prediction of HLA-A and HLA-B alleles in most subjects. Data from an earlier analysis indicated that most TCR beta V segments were productive either about 87% or about 30% of the time. Testing in vitro showed three CMV-associated chains specific for CMV antigens.

Researchers ran the PCR with 60 Vbeta and 13 Jbeta primers. Sequencing used immunoSEQ multiplex PCR; TCRdb keeps in-frame clones, though not all of them. The table lists over 100,000 clones, around 63% of them singletons. This clone was found a few times. Its antigen is not known. The source material was PBMCs. This TCR derives from a man aged 35 to 55 in good health and CMV-seropositive.

The CDR3 DNA follows: TGTGCCACCGAGGCTAGCGGGCACAACAATGAGCAGTTCTTC. It codes for CATEASGHNNEQFF. The V gene is TRBV25-1, the J gene TRBJ2-1; 8 bases are shared with TRBD2. Trimming at V came to 10 bases and at J to 5 bases, leaving 10 bases not matched to a gene. Germline values: CDR1 MGHDK, CDR2 SYGVNS. The CDR3 has 14 residues.